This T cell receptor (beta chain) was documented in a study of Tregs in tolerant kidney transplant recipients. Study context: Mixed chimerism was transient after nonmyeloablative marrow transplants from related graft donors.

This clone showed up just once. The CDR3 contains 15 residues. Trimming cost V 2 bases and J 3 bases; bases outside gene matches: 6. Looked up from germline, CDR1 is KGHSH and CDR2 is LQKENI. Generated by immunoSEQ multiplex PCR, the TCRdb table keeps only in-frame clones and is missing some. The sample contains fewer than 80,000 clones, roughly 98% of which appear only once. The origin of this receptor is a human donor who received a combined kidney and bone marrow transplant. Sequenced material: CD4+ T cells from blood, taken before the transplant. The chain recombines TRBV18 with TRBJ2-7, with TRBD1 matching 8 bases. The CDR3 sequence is CASSPGGQGYYEQYF. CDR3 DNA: TGTGCCAGCTCACCAGGTGGACAGGGATACTACGAGCAGTACTTC.